The table lists the clone carrying this T cell receptor (beta chain) with a few counts. Its antigen is still unknown. CDR3 length equals 11 residues. The ends were cut back, 3 bases at V and 7 bases at J, with 3 bases in the middle. This sample stems from a study of T-cell memory formation after mild COVID-19. Study-level information: Each donor largely had its own TCR clusters.

In TCRdb, the 5' RACE reads were re-called with MiXCR into one record per CDR3 protein. Of hundreds of thousands of distinct CDR3 sequences in the sample, roughly 8.2% were seen once. Study-wide results and limits: Contracting CD8+ clones were enriched in EMRA, CD4+ mainly in CM and EM.

The sequencing sample was made of PBMCs or a T cell subset sorted from them (not recorded which). This TCR was recovered from a man aged 18-30 years who had mild COVID-19 (a few samples of this study predate the infection). Cell type and time point are not known. The gene calls are TRBV12-3 or TRBV12-4 and TRBJ2-2; D not resolved. As DNA, the CDR3 is TGTGCCAGCAGTTTTATCGGGGAGCTGTTTTTT. Its translation: CASSFIGELFF.